This entry concerns a single T cell receptor (beta chain). Its antigen has not been determined. Per-base qualities were not stored, and no clone one base away is much larger. The library was generated by the immunoSEQ multiplex PCR assay. For the multiplex PCR, a mixture combining 60 forward primers for TCR Vbeta segments and 13 reverse primers for TCR Jbeta segments was used. The CDR3 region of rearranged TCR beta genes was amplified from genomic DNA by a multiplex PCR assay. The amplified TCR beta libraries were sequenced on the Illumina HiSeq System as 87-base-pair reads. As for the authors' bioinformatics: In a later analysis, around 80 million unique TCR beta chains were counted across the 650 to 750 repertoires, and roughly 11 million of these chains were shared by at least two donors. Raw reads were error-corrected and collapsed into unique sequences by a nearest-neighbor algorithm in which closely related sequences were merged to remove PCR and sequencing errors. To assign V, D and J gene segments, CDR3 sequences were aligned to IMGT reference sequences. For a sequence to be retained, at least a six-nucleotide match to both a V gene segment and a J gene segment was required. Rearrangements were called productive when the CDR3 lacked stop codons and stayed in frame with V and J; all others were non-productive. Following IMGT convention, CDR3 was defined as the stretch from the second conserved V-encoded cysteine to the conserved J-encoded phenylalanine. The earlier analysis of about 500 of the donors excluded sequences that lacked an unambiguous match to a single V gene segment. An earlier analysis of several hundred of the donors classified V segments as functional when productive rearrangements were above 56.7% and as segregating when the standard deviation between donors was above 5%. A statistical classification framework was built for diagnosing cytomegalovirus status from the catalog of TCR beta chain sequences. In a later analysis, V and J genes were assigned by comparing TCR nucleotide sequences against IMGT/GENE-DB human TR gene sequences. The TCRdist pipeline was used in a later analysis to assign CDR3 sequences and most-parsimonious VDJ recombination scenarios. In a later analysis, each TCR beta chain was defined by its CDR3 amino acid sequence together with its V-gene family, and reads lacking a unique V-gene family were excluded. In a later analysis, 450 to 600 highly shared, low-generation-probability nucleotide sequences were removed to address suspected cross-contamination and a sequencing artifact. For each public chain, a later analysis derived a clonal expansion index from normalized ranks of inferred template counts within each repertoire. In a later analysis, generation probabilities were computed with a VDJ recombination model fitted to out-of-frame rearrangements, and the resulting probabilities were checked against IGoR. In a later analysis, TCR-TCR, TCR-HLA and TCR-CMV co-occurrence was scored with hypergeometric tests, and a repertoire-size bias correction was applied to TCR pairs. To estimate false discovery rates, a later analysis permuted the HLA or CMV assignments 20 times. In a later analysis, co-occurring TCRs were grouped using DBSCAN, with TCRdist sequence similarity added in when clustering inside HLA-allele-positive subsets. For co-occurrence clustering, repertoires with fewer than 30,000 or more than 120,000 public chains were excluded, along with four or five repertoires with anomalous nucleotide sharing. As stored in TCRdb, this immuneACCESS dataset retains in-frame rearrangements with V and J assigned. A fraction of the clones does not appear; measured against another copy, unresolved V genes explain less than half of the discrepancy, and the remainder lacks a known reason. V and J calls and clone size are those listed in that table; D and trimming were worked out from the DNA. The sample records some 59,000 clones, approximately 82% of which are singletons. The ten largest clonotypes hold approximately 3% of the sample.

The entry originates in a study of cytomegalovirus exposure and HLA in healthy donors (dated by TCRdb to about 2017). Broadly, across the study: In an earlier analysis of some 550 of the donors, approximately 260 Gb of sequence data and roughly 100 million unique TCR beta sequences from 150 million to 200 million T cells were reported. Around 300 gigabases of sequencing data and tens of millions of unique TCR sequences were included in an early release covering roughly 600 HLA-typed donors. The genetic ancestry cluster associated with self-reported Caucasian donors included 65% to 90% of the roughly 380 genotyped donors. The aim of the study was to test whether cataloging public T cell receptors could identify signatures of past pathogen exposure. The study used immunosequencing to profile the T cell repertoires of approximately 690 subjects and linked those repertoires to cytomegalovirus serostatus. Besides the first cohort of more than 650 subjects, a separate validation cohort made up of 120 different subjects was used. To predict cytomegalovirus infection status, the study brought together high-throughput TCR immunosequencing, statistical association of individual TCRs with disease status, and machine learning. A later analysis re-analyzed previously published TCR beta repertoires from 666 donors and added high-resolution HLA genotyping to study TCR occurrence patterns. Rather than drawing on any new phenotypic data, the later analysis identified candidate immune exposures from TCR beta sequences and the way those sequences occurred across donors. An earlier analysis of approximately 640 of the donors applied high-throughput TCR beta sequencing to assess whether each TCR beta V gene segment acted as functional or pseudogenic. Donor age, sex, ethnicity and CMV serostatus were compiled alongside the repertoire data. In a later genetic analysis, genome-wide SNP genotypes for about three fifths of the roughly 670 donors were used, and that subset was treated as a discovery cohort. Every repertoire in the discovery cohort had been generated on one and the same sequencing platform. Both class I and class II loci were covered by HLA typing, at four-digit resolution. The number of typed donors differed by locus: 629-630 for A, B, C, DRB1 and DQB1; 522 for DQA1; around 580 for DPA1; and around 490 for DPB1. A handful of DR-DQ haplotypes were handled as single units for association and clustering because linkage in the cohort was strong. Across about 380 genotyped donors of the cohort, an average of about 250,000 unique TCR beta nucleotide sequences per donor were sequenced, and 15% to 20% of those sequences were non-productive.

In total, about 650 healthy bone marrow donors made up the cohort. At the time of sampling, every cohort member was nominally healthy, though immune exposures that went unrecorded were likely present. The donor tested CMV seronegative, placing the donor among the 352 seronegative members of the cohort. Each donor provided a peripheral blood sample, and peripheral blood mononuclear cells were used for TCR beta sequencing. Genomic DNA was extracted from the blood cell samples with the Qiagen DNeasy Blood Extraction Kit. Taken from the germline V gene (reference sequence), the CDR1 and CDR2 loops are SEHNR and FQNEAQ. V has 1 base trimmed and J has 6 bases trimmed; junction bases matching no gene number 9. The CDR3 runs 16 amino acids, cysteine and phenylalanine included. Just the 48-base CDR3 DNA is kept, in frame starting at base 1. The investigation overall reported the following: The only immune exposure information available for the cohort was CMV serostatus. Because counts were too low, seventeen rarely observed V segments, including chromosome 9 orphons, were excluded from the earlier analysis of some 540 of the donors. A cluster of highly shared sequence variants was judged likely to represent a technical artifact of the sequencing pipeline. It was suggested by the authors that the approach could potentially be generalized to other disease states and immunological phenotypes. In a later analysis, most CMV-associated TCR beta chains were found to appear HLA-restricted, with HLA associations seemingly driven largely by CMV exposure. A later analysis found that HLA-associated TCR beta chains were more clonally expanded and had lower generation probabilities than equally common non-associated chains. A further reported finding was that TCR beta sequences accurately predicted the HLA-A and HLA-B alleles for most subjects in the first cohort. A later analysis found that TCR association rates varied across HLA loci, with DRB1 alleles showing the most associated TCRs and HLA-C alleles the fewest. Three of the identified cytomegalovirus-associated TCR beta chains were confirmed in vitro to be specific for cytomegalovirus antigens. In an earlier analysis of approximately 590 of the donors, most TCR beta V segments appeared in productive rearrangements about 87% or about 30% of the time, broadly matching IMGT annotations. Because the 87-base-pair reads could not distinguish some IMGT-functional V segments, including TRBV6-2 and TRBV6-3, those segments were excluded. In a later analysis, 15,000 to 20,000 TCR beta sequences were associated with specific HLA alleles at a false discovery rate of 0.05. Roughly uniform sequencing depth across donors was assumed in presence/absence analyses, although this assumption may not hold. A later analysis reported that several top co-occurrence clusters appeared linked to parvovirus B19, influenza, CMV and Epstein-Barr virus. Across donors, most TCR sequences were observed very rarely, whereas some public TCRs were present in many individuals. A later genetic analysis reported fewer N-insertions in productive TCRs among donors in an Asian-associated ancestry cluster than the roughly 700-donor mean. The classifier was reported to diagnose cytomegalovirus status with high specificity and sensitivity in both the original and validation cohorts. Linkage disequilibrium might explain the correlated functional status among segregating V segments, but an unknown experimental factor could not be excluded. V-gene and J-gene trimming of TCR beta chains was associated with a missense DCLRE1C variant in a later genetic analysis, and the association was replicated in an independent cohort. Only TCR beta chains were sequenced in this cohort, and the absence of alpha or paired-chain data limited detectable features. When HLA alleles, especially DR and DQ, strongly co-occurred, attributing TCR associations to individual alleles was difficult. The study gave a list of around 170 TCR beta chains associated with cytomegalovirus. Because some donors lacked HLA typing at each locus, the association tests relied only on the typed subset.

Sequencing was done on a sample of PBMCs. The V and J segments used are TRBV7-9 and TRBJ2-1, with 7 bases in between that match TRBD2. The sequence was collected from a woman between 18 and 30 years old in good health and CMV-seronegative. The CDR3 has the sequence CASSLVGGITGNEQFF. DNA sequence: TGTGCCAGCAGCTTAGTCGGGGGGATTACGGGCAATGAGCAGTTCTTC.